This is a list of T cell receptor beta chains from one sample in a study of CD8+ T cells in alopecia areata. Sequencing used immunoSEQ multiplex PCR; TCRdb keeps in-frame clones, though not all of them. Among roughly 200,000 clones listed, 43% were seen once. Sequenced material: CD4+ T cells sorted from blood, taken at approximately week 37, from a patient treated with tofacitinib. Receptors originate from a human donor with alopecia areata. Both conserved end residues are part of each CDR3. A D gene is named only where the DNA matches it firmly. The size of a clone is reported for some rows only, either as once, few or many, or as a class for expanded clones.

clone size	V gene	J gene	D gene	CDR3 DNA	CDR3 protein
NA	TRBV1	TRBJ2-5	NA	TGCACCAGCGAGGCGGTAGCGGGAGGGCCAGAAGAGACCCAGTACTTC	CTSEAVAGGPEETQYF
NA	TRBV30	TRBJ2-3	NA	TGTGCCTGGAGCTTGGGACGGGAGCGGGATACGCAGTATTTT	CAWSLGRERDTQYF
NA	TRBV30	TRBJ1-4	NA	TGTGCCTGGAGTGAAAGGATTAATGAAAAACTGTTTTTT	CAWSERINEKLFF
few	TRBV29-1	TRBJ2-5	TRBD1	TGCAGCGTTTTAAGGGGGCATGGAGAGACCCAGTACTTC	CSVLRGHGETQYF
NA	TRBV10-3	TRBJ1-1	NA	TGTGCCATCAGACAAGCATCCACTGAAGCTTTCTTT	CAIRQASTEAFF
few	TRBV18	TRBJ1-4	TRBD1	TGTGCCAGCTCACCGACCGGGACAGGGATTGAAAAACTGTTTTTT	CASSPTGTGIEKLFF
NA	TRBV30	TRBJ2-1	NA	TGTGCCTGGAGAATTGTCGGCGTCTTCTCCTACAATGAGCAGTTCTTC	CAWRIVGVFSYNEQFF
NA	TRBV6-5	TRBJ1-2	NA	TGTGCCAGCCGAGTTACGGGGTATGGCTACACCTTC	CASRVTGYGYTF
NA	TRBV29-1	TRBJ1-1	NA	TGCAGCGTATGGACAGCTGTGAACACTGAAGCTTTCTTT	CSVWTAVNTEAFF
NA	TRBV6-1	TRBJ2-1	TRBD2	TGTGCCAGCAGACCGGGACTAGGAGGTACCTTAGGGCAGTTCTTC	CASRPGLGGTLGQFF